The 21 T cell receptor beta chains given below trace back to one sample, sequenced in a study of blood T cell repertoires in COVID-19 (dated by TCRdb to 2020 to 2021). The method behind the library was the immunoSEQ multiplex PCR assay. The table was pulled from immuneACCESS by TCRdb, which kept in-frame rearrangements only. Such tables lose some clones; where checked, under half of the loss comes from unresolved V genes, and the rest has no known cause. This sample comprises roughly 42,000 clones, 70% to 90% of them detected only once. The ten largest clones take up about 12% of the sample. The material sequenced was peripheral blood. The receptors were gathered from a human donor in a cohort sampled during active COVID-19.

CDR3 sequence (DNA): TGTGCCAGCAGTTTTACCGGCAGGGTGGGCACTGAAGCTTTCTTT. It encodes CASSFTGRVGTEAFF. This chain uses TRBV28 with TRBJ1-1; D might be TRBD1 (5 bases). CDR1 and CDR2 from the germline V gene are MDHEN and SYDVKM. V was trimmed by 3 bases and J by 4 bases, leaving 15 bases between them. The CDR3 extends over 15 amino acids.

The chain couples TRBV7-3 to TRBJ2-3; TRBD2 aligns across 9 bases. The trim removed 8 bases at V and 4 bases at J, leaving 4 bases unmatched. The CDR3 sequence is 13 residues long. Germline V gives CDR1 SGHTA, CDR2 FQGTGA. The CDR3 DNA reads as TGTGCCAGCGCGGGGGGGCCAGCAGATACGCAGTATTTT. It yields the protein CASAGGPADTQYF.

V is TRBV6-5 and J is TRBJ2-7; D is unresolved. Germline V lookup: CDR1 MNHEY, CDR2 SVGAGI. The CDR3 totals 15 residues. The V gene lost 0 bases and the J gene lost 1 base, with 10 bases spanning the gap. The CDR3 protein is CASSYSLVRSYEQYF. CDR3 DNA: TGTGCCAGCAGTTACTCTTTGGTCAGATCCTACGAGCAGTACTTC.

This chain uses TRBV6-5 with TRBJ2-2, with D maybe TRBD1 (5 bases). Between the trimmed V and J ends, which lost 5 bases and 0 bases, there was a span of 10 bases. Per the germline V gene, CDR1 is MNHEY and CDR2 is SVGAGI. The length of the CDR3 is 15 residues. CDR3 region: CASSLDRANTGELFF. For the CDR3, the DNA is TGTGCCAGCAGTCTCGACAGAGCGAACACCGGGGAGCTGTTTTTT.

Comment on this clone: A junction boundary mismatches the germline segment, possibly from a read error. The V call is TRBV4-1, the J call TRBJ1-1; D unresolved. The CDR3 is 17 amino acids. Per the germline V gene, CDR1 is MGHRA and CDR2 is YSYEKL. CDR3 region: CASSQVEAWLRNAEAFF. CDR3 sequence (DNA): TGCGCCAGCAGCCAAGTAGAGGCCTGGCTACGGAACGCTGAAGCTTTCTTT.

This clone has a single count. The chain carries TRBV3-1 (or the pseudogene TRBV3-2) and TRBJ2-5; 8 bases agree with TRBD1. Germline trimming cut 0 bases from V and 5 bases from J; bases unmatched to any gene: 5. CDR1 is LGHDT and CDR2 is YNNKEL in the germline V gene (reference sequence). The CDR3 is 15 residues long. The CDR3 bases are TGTGCCAGCAGCCAAGACCGGACAGGGCTCGAGACCCAGTACTTC. Amino acid sequence: CASSQDRTGLETQYF.

The sample holds one count of this clone. V is TRBV5-4 and J is TRBJ2-3, with a weak D call TRBD2 (5 bases). Trimming stripped 2 bases from V and 0 bases from J, with 13 bases between. The germline V gene has CDR1 SGHNT and CDR2 YYREEE (reference sequence). The CDR3 has 16 residues. CDR3 nucleotides: TGTGCCAGCAGCTTAGGTAGCGCTATCAGCACAGATACGCAGTATTTT. The encoded protein is CASSLGSAISTDTQYF.

CDR3 DNA: TGTGCCAGTAGGTTCCGGGGGGAGCGAAACACCATATATTTT. Translated: CASRFRGERNTIYF. The chain uses TRBV19 and TRBJ1-3, with D perhaps TRBD1 (5 bases). The CDR3 has 14 residues. The germline V gene encodes CDR1 LNHDA and CDR2 SQIVND (reference sequence). V shed 6 bases and J shed 5 bases, with 14 bases lying between them.

The gene calls are TRBV5-1 and TRBJ2-1; 8 nucleotides agree with TRBD2. Germline-derived CDR1 and CDR2 are SGHRS and YFSETQ. The CDR3 is made up of 16 amino acids. V trimming: 0 bases; J trimming: 5 bases; junction bases outside the gene matches: 7. The CDR3 DNA sequence: TGCGCCAGCAGCTTGGGCCCCCTCGGGGGGGACAATGAGCAGTTCTTC. Translated, it gives CASSLGPLGGDNEQFF.

The gene calls are TRBV15 and TRBJ2-7, with a weak D call TRBD1 (7 bases). Germline values: CDR1 LNHNV, CDR2 YYDKDF (reference sequence). The CDR3 is 14 amino acids. V lost 3 bases and J lost 4, with 13 bases in between. CDR3 loop: CATSRSRGAYEQYF. In nucleotides, the CDR3 is TGTGCCACCAGCAGGAGCAGGGGGGCGTACGAGCAGTACTTC.

The V call is TRBV7-9, the J call TRBJ2-2, with TRBD1 identical over 11 bases. CDR1 SEHNR and CDR2 FQNEAQ come from the germline V gene (reference sequence). The length of the CDR3 is 16 residues. Unmatched junction bases numbered 8, after V lost 5 bases and J lost 6 bases. The CDR3 nucleotides are TGTGCCAGCAGCGAGCGTCGGGACAGGGGGGCCGGGGAGCTGTTTTTT. This codes for CASSERRDRGAGELFF.

V usage is TRBV7-3 and J usage is TRBJ1-4, with D possibly matching TRBD1 (6 bases). Between the trimmed V and J ends, which lost 5 bases and 4 bases, there was a span of 20 bases. Germline V gives CDR1 SGHTA, CDR2 FQGTGA. The CDR3 extends over 17 amino acids. CDR3 nucleotides: TGTGCCAGCAGCCCTGGGACAAAGGAGATTTTTAATGAAAAACTGTTTTTT. As protein: CASSPGTKEIFNEKLFF.

The gene calls are TRBV7-3 and TRBJ1-5, with 8 bases fitting TRBD1. Germline loops: CDR1 SGHTA, CDR2 FQGTGA. The CDR3 runs 17 residues. V was clipped by 1 base and J by 7 bases; unmatched bases: 12. CDR3: CASSLNDRGRSGQPQHF. The DNA for the CDR3 is TGTGCCAGCAGCTTAAACGACAGGGGCCGCAGCGGGCAGCCCCAGCATTTT.

The rearrangement joins TRBV5-4 to TRBJ2-3, with 16 bases lining up with TRBD2. Germline CDR1 reads SGHNT; CDR2 reads YYREEE (reference sequence). V shed 4 bases, J shed 3 bases, and the junction held 5 bases outside the gene matches. The CDR3 loop spans 17 amino acids. CDR3 DNA: TGTGCCAGCAGCCCGGGACTAGCGGGGGGGATAACAGATACGCAGTATTTT. Translation gives CASSPGLAGGITDTQYF. The whole variable domain, filled in from reference TRBV5-4 and TRBJ2-3, reads ETGVTQSPTHLIKTRGQQVTLRCSSQSGHNTVSWYQQALGQGPQFIFQYYREEENGRGNFPPRFSGLQFPNYSSELNVNALELDDSALYLCASSPGLAGGITDTQYFGPGTRLTVL.

V usage is TRBV19 and J usage is TRBJ1-5; a weak D match, TRBD1 (6 bases). Per the germline V gene, CDR1 is LNHDA and CDR2 is SQIVND (reference sequence). The CDR3 is made up of 16 amino acids. Trimming left V 1 base short and J 4 bases short, with 14 bases between. The CDR3 DNA reads TGTGCCAGTAGTATAGGTATTGCGGGGGCGAATCAGCCCCAGCATTTT. It specifies CASSIGIAGANQPQHF.

The chain has TRBV6-6 and TRBJ1-5; tentative D call: TRBD1 (6 bases). Germline V gene sequence: CDR1 MNHNY, CDR2 SVGAGI (reference sequence). V dropped 2 bases and J dropped 3 bases, with 8 bases sitting between them. This CDR3 comprises 14 residues. DNA for the CDR3: TGTGCCAGCAGTTACGGACAGTCCAATCAGCCCCAGCATTTT. It translates to CASSYGQSNQPQHF.

CDR3 sequence: CASSKEGSRYHGYTF. CDR3 nucleotides: TGTGCCAGCAGCAAAGAAGGGAGCAGGTACCATGGCTACACCTTC. The chain has TRBV21-1 and TRBJ1-2. TRBV21-1 is flagged as a pseudogene. CDR3 length: 15 residues.

V gene TRBV5-5 combines with J gene TRBJ1-5, with D possibly TRBD1 on 6 matching bases. Germline V gene data show CDR1 as SGHKS and CDR2 as YYEKEE (reference sequence). There are 15 residues in the CDR3. The V gene lost 3 bases and the J gene lost 5 bases, with 15 bases spanning the gap. The CDR3 DNA sequence: TGTGCCAGCAGCTCCTACGGGGGGCCGGATCAGCCCCAGCATTTT. Its translation is CASSSYGGPDQPQHF.

This clone occurred once. This CDR3 is also generated by other DNA sequences in the sample. The rearrangement joins TRBV3-1 (or the pseudogene TRBV3-2) to TRBJ1-5; unclear D gene. V was pared by 1 base and J by 2 bases, with 6 bases between. Germline CDR1 reads LGHDT; CDR2 reads YNNKEL (reference sequence). The CDR3 sequence is 14 residues long. CDR3 sequence: CASSQGGGNQPQHF. The CDR3 DNA reads as TGTGCCAGCAGCCAAGGAGGTGGCAATCAGCCCCAGCATTTT.

The chain joins TRBV6-5 to TRBJ1-6; perhaps TRBD1 as D (5 bases). The CDR3 is 14 amino acids. The V gene's germline CDR1 is MNHEY and CDR2 SVGAGI. The V end was cut by 7 bases, the J end by 7 bases, with 14 bases between. The CDR3 loop reads CASMRQTRNSPLHF. The CDR3 nucleotides are TGTGCCAGCATGCGACAGACGAGGAATTCACCCCTCCACTTT.

The sample holds a few counts of this clone. This rearrangement joins TRBV4-1 to TRBJ1-1; 7 nucleotides match TRBD1. With V trimmed by 3 bases and J by 4 bases, 8 bases remained unmatched. The CDR3 contains 15 residues. The germline gives CDR1 MGHRA, CDR2 YSYEKL. CDR3 coding DNA: TGCGCCAGCAGCCATCCCGAGGGGGCGGGCACTGAAGCTTTCTTT. This gives the protein CASSHPEGAGTEAFF.